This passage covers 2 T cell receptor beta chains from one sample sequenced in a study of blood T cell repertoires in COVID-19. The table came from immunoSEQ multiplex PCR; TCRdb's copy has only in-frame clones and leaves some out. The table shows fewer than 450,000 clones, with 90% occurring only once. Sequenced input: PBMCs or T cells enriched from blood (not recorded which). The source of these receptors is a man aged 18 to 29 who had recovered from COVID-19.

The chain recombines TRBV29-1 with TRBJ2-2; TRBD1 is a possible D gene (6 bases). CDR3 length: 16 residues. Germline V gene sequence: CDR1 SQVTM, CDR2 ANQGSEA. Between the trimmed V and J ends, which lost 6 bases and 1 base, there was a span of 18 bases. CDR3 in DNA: TGCAGCGTCGGGTCCTTAGGGGGAGTGAACACCGGGGAGCTGTTTTTT. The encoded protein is CSVGSLGGVNTGELFF.

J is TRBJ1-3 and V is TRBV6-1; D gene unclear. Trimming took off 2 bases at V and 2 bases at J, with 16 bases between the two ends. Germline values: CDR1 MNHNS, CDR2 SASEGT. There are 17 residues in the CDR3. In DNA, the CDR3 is TGTGCCAGCAGTGAATTACCTTTGGCAGGTGCTGGAAACACCATATATTTT. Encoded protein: CASSELPLAGAGNTIYF.